These T cell receptor beta chains were read from a single sample in a study of tumor-infiltrating lymphocytes in primary liver carcinoma. MiXCR, run by TCRdb on the multiplex PCR reads, gives a single entry per CDR3 protein. This sample carries roughly 57,000 distinct CDR3 sequences, about two thirds of them seen once, and the ten largest clones take approximately 50%. The sequencing input was liver tumor tissue from sampling region 2. The receptors were sampled from a man in his forties or fifties with primary liver carcinoma and hepatitis B virus infection. Both conserved end residues are part of each CDR3. Each record gives: D gene, clone size, V gene, J gene, CDR3 DNA, CDR3 protein. D genes are given only for firm matches. Size is omitted from some rows. Given values are once, few, many or a class for expanded clones.

D gene: .
clone size: few
V gene: TRBV29-1
J gene: TRBJ2-5
CDR3 DNA: TGCAGCGTTGAAATACGGTTGGAGACCCAGTACTTC
CDR3 protein: CSVEIRLETQYF

D gene: TRBD2
clone size: .
V gene: TRBV11-1
J gene: TRBJ2-4
CDR3 DNA: TGTGACAGCAGTTTTCCCGGGATTAGCGGGACCAAAAACATTCAGTACTTC
CDR3 protein: CDSSFPGISGTKNIQYF

D gene: .
clone size: once
V gene: TRBV24-1
J gene: TRBJ2-1
CDR3 DNA: TGTGCCAGCAGTGATTCCGCCGGGGCAAGTTACAATGATCAGTTCTTC
CDR3 protein: CASSDSAGASYNDQFF

D gene: .
clone size: many
V gene: TRBV30
J gene: TRBJ1-3
CDR3 DNA: TGTGCCTGGAGTGCCGCCTCTGGAAACACCATATATTTT
CDR3 protein: CAWSAASGNTIYF

D gene: .
clone size: .
V gene: TRBV6-5
J gene: TRBJ2-3
CDR3 DNA: TGTGTCAGCACAAGGAACCGAGATACGCAGTATTTT
CDR3 protein: CVSTRNRDTQYF

D gene: TRBD1
clone size: many
V gene: TRBV5-1
J gene: TRBJ2-7
CDR3 DNA: TGCGCCAGCAGCCAAGGGACAGGGGCCCTCGAGCAGTACTTC
CDR3 protein: CASSQGTGALEQYF

D gene: .
clone size: .
V gene: TRBV12-3/TRBV12-4
J gene: TRBJ1-2
CDR3 DNA: TGTGCCAGCAGTTTAGTTCAGTACTATGGCTACACCTTC
CDR3 protein: CASSLVQYYGYTF

D gene: TRBD1
clone size: .
V gene: TRBV10-2
J gene: TRBJ2-7
CDR3 DNA: TGCGCCACATACACGACAGGGGATACCTATGAGCAGTACTTC
CDR3 protein: CATYTTGDTYEQYF

D gene: TRBD1
clone size: .
V gene: TRBV5-1
J gene: TRBJ2-2
CDR3 DNA: TGCACCAGCAGTCTAGCCGGGACAGGGAACACCGGGGAGCTGTTTTTT
CDR3 protein: CTSSLAGTGNTGELFF

D gene: .
clone size: few
V gene: TRBV29-1
J gene: TRBJ2-1
CDR3 DNA: TGCTGCCTACCGAGACTAGGAGACAATGAGCAGTTCTTC
CDR3 protein: CCLPRLGDNEQFF

D gene: TRBD2
clone size: .
V gene: TRBV6-6
J gene: TRBJ2-5
CDR3 DNA: TGTGCCAGCAGCTATCTTAGGACTAGCGGGCAAGAGATCCAGTACTTC
CDR3 protein: CASSYLRTSGQEIQYF

D gene: .
clone size: .
V gene: TRBV12-5
J gene: TRBJ2-7
CDR3 DNA: TGTGGCAGTGAGGGGACCGGTTCATACGAGCAGTACTTC
CDR3 protein: CGSEGTGSYEQYF

D gene: TRBD1
clone size: .
V gene: TRBV5-4
J gene: TRBJ2-7
CDR3 DNA: TGTGCCAGCAGCTTGGCCCCAGGACAGGGCATAGGCAAGCAGTACTTC
CDR3 protein: CASSLAPGQGIGKQYF

D gene: TRBD1
clone size: .
V gene: TRBV11-3
J gene: TRBJ1-1
CDR3 DNA: TGTGCCAGCAGCTTAGCAGGGGGCGCTGAAGCTTTCTTT
CDR3 protein: CASSLAGGAEAFF

D gene: TRBD2
clone size: .
V gene: TRBV5-8
J gene: TRBJ2-1
CDR3 DNA: TGCGCCAGTAACTTGGGACTAGCGGGAGTGAAGAATGAGCAGTTCTTC
CDR3 protein: CASNLGLAGVKNEQFF

D gene: TRBD2
clone size: .
V gene: TRBV6-2/TRBV6-3
J gene: TRBJ2-1
CDR3 DNA: TGTGCCAGCAGTTACCGGACTAGCGGGGAGGAGCAGTTCTTC
CDR3 protein: CASSYRTSGEEQFF

D gene: TRBD2
clone size: .
V gene: TRBV6-5
J gene: TRBJ2-7
CDR3 DNA: TGTGCCAGCATAGGACTAGTTGGGTGCGAGCAGTACTTC
CDR3 protein: CASIGLVGCEQYF

D gene: .
clone size: .
V gene: TRBV12-3/TRBV12-4
J gene: TRBJ1-6
CDR3 DNA: TGTGACAGCAGCCCCTCGACAGTTGGGAATAATTCACCCCCCCACTTT
CDR3 protein: CDSSPSTVGNNSPPHF

D gene: .
clone size: once
V gene: TRBV29-1
J gene: TRBJ2-1
CDR3 DNA: TGCGGCGTTCATCGGGGAGGCAATGAGCAGTTCTTC
CDR3 protein: CGVHRGGNEQFF

D gene: TRBD2
clone size: .
V gene: TRBV11-1
J gene: TRBJ2-2
CDR3 DNA: TGTGCCAGCGGCTTAAGCGGGAGTGGAACCCGGGAGCTGTTTTTT
CDR3 protein: CASGLSGSGTRELFF

D gene: TRBD2
clone size: once
V gene: TRBV4-1
J gene: TRBJ2-1
CDR3 DNA: TGCGCGAGCAGCCCCAGAAGGGTAGCGGGAGGGCGTAGTGAGCAGTTCTTC
CDR3 protein: CASSPRRVAGGRSEQFF

D gene: .
clone size: .
V gene: TRBV11-2
J gene: TRBJ2-5
CDR3 DNA: TGTGCCAGCAGCCAAACTCCTGGCGGCGGAAAAGTGACCCGGTACTTC
CDR3 protein: CASSQTPGGGKVTRYF

D gene: TRBD1
clone size: few
V gene: TRBV7-6
J gene: TRBJ1-5
CDR3 DNA: TGTGCCAGCAGCTCCACGACAGGGAGCAATCAGCCCCAGCATTTT
CDR3 protein: CASSSTTGSNQPQHF

D gene: .
clone size: .
V gene: TRBV6-1
J gene: TRBJ2-1
CDR3 DNA: TGTGCCAACAGTGAGCGGAAAAACAATGAGCGGTTCTTC
CDR3 protein: CANSERKNNERFF

D gene: .
clone size: .
V gene: TRBV4-2
J gene: TRBJ2-7
CDR3 DNA: TGTGCCAGCAGCCAAAGTGTGATCGAGCAGTATTTC
CDR3 protein: CASSQSVIEQYF

D gene: .
clone size: once
V gene: TRBV24-1
J gene: TRBJ2-1
CDR3 DNA: TGTTCCGCCTCAAGCGAGGCACGGTACAATGAGCAGTTCTTC
CDR3 protein: CSASSEARYNEQFF

D gene: TRBD2
clone size: .
V gene: TRBV6-5
J gene: TRBJ2-3
CDR3 DNA: TGTGTCAGCCACGAACGGGACGGGAGGAAGGAGATAGATACGCAGTATTTT
CDR3 protein: CVSHERDGRKEIDTQYF

D gene: TRBD1
clone size: .
V gene: TRBV14
J gene: TRBJ1-1
CDR3 DNA: TGTGCCAGCGGCCAAGATTCCCGGGACAGGTCGAAAGCTTTCTTT
CDR3 protein: CASGQDSRDRSKAFF